Each of the 12 T cell receptor beta chains below was sequenced from the same sample in a study of T cell responses to AZD1222 COVID-19 vaccine. The repertoire was sequenced with immunoSEQ multiplex PCR; TCRdb's copy has only in-frame clones and lacks some. The repertoire holds 150,000 to 160,000 clones, with around 85% as singletons. The sequencing used peripheral blood, collected on day 0 of MenACWY control vaccination. The receptors here all came from an adult in good health.

V is TRBV5-4 and J is TRBJ1-1, with 9 bases fitting TRBD1. The germline V gene encodes CDR1 SGHNT and CDR2 YYREEE (reference sequence). The CDR3 runs to 15 residues. V was pared by 4 bases and J by 4 bases, with 8 bases of the junction left unmatched. The CDR3 reads CASSPQGARSTEAFF. In DNA form, the CDR3 reads TGTGCCAGCAGCCCACAGGGGGCGCGTAGCACTGAAGCTTTCTTT.

This clone was observed once. The CDR3 DNA is TGTGCCAGCAGCCAAGAAGCGGGGCGGGGCTACACCTTC. This codes for CASSQEAGRGYTF. The chain couples TRBV3-1 (or the pseudogene TRBV3-2) to TRBJ1-2, with a tentative D call TRBD1 (5 bases). Looked up from germline, CDR1 is LGHDT and CDR2 is YNNKEL (reference sequence). V gave up 0 bases and J gave up 8 bases, with 10 bases separating them. The CDR3 runs 13 residues.

V and J are TRBV7-8 and TRBJ2-7; a weak D match, TRBD1 (6 bases). The CDR3 runs to 14 residues. Germline assignment: CDR1 SGHVS and CDR2 FQNEAQ. Between the trimmed V and J ends, which lost 1 base and 5 bases, there was a span of 12 bases. The CDR3 protein is CASSLVSPGDEQYF. In DNA form, the CDR3 reads TGTGCCAGCAGCTTAGTATCGCCAGGGGACGAGCAGTACTTC.

A single count supports this clone. The chain is built from TRBV7-9 and TRBJ2-1; 14 nucleotides line up with TRBD2. Germline CDR1 SEHNR, CDR2 FQNEAQ (reference sequence). The CDR3 consists of 16 residues. J lost 7 bases, V lost 4 bases, and 6 bases had no gene match. CDR3 coding DNA: TGTGCCAGCAGCTGGGGACTAGCGGGAGTCTCGAATGAGCAGTTCTTC. It specifies CASSWGLAGVSNEQFF.

The CDR3: CASSLGILLDYGYTF. CDR3 DNA sequence: TGCGCCAGCAGCTTGGGAATTCTGTTAGACTATGGCTACACCTTC. This chain links TRBV5-1 with TRBJ1-2; D unresolved. Germline values: CDR1 SGHRS, CDR2 YFSETQ. The CDR3 contains 15 residues. V was trimmed by 0 bases and J by 3 bases, leaving 12 bases between them.

The chain carries TRBV18 and TRBJ1-1, with D tentatively TRBD1 (5 bases). Between the trimmed V and J ends, which lost 3 bases and 3 bases, there was a span of 14 bases. Germline V gene data show CDR1 as KGHSH and CDR2 as LQKENI. CDR3 length: 15 residues. The DNA for the CDR3 is TGTGCCAGCTCACCGGGGGGGTCGAGGGACACTGAAGCTTTCTTT. Protein: CASSPGGSRDTEAFF.

This clone has more than one count but fewer than ten. The chain combines TRBV6-1 with TRBJ1-2; D remains ambiguous. The CDR3 totals 13 residues. Trimming stripped 1 base from V and 1 base from J, with 4 bases between. Germline lookup yields CDR1 MNHNS and CDR2 SASEGT. The CDR3 sequence: CASSEGFNYGYTF. CDR3 in DNA: TGTGCCAGCAGTGAAGGGTTTAACTATGGCTACACCTTC.

A remark on this clone: This same CDR3 is encoded by further DNA sequences in the sample. The gene calls are TRBV7-3 and TRBJ2-6; D is uncertain. Germline CDR1 and CDR2: SGHTA and FQGTGA. V was cut by 3 bases and J by 7 bases, with 10 bases left in between. This CDR3 region has 14 residues. As DNA, the CDR3 is TGTGCCAGCAGCTTGATGGCAGGCGCCAACGTCCTGACTTTC. Its translation is CASSLMAGANVLTF. Full variable domain (rest looked up from reference TRBV7-3 and TRBJ2-6): GAGVSQTPSNKVTEKGKYVELRCDPISGHTALYWYRQSLGQGPEFLIYFQGTGAADDSGLPNDRFFAVRPEGSVSTLKIQRTERGDSAVYLCASSLMAGANVLTFGAGSRLTVL.

The chain couples TRBV30 to TRBJ1-3; D unclear. The CDR3 extends over 14 amino acids. The germline gives CDR1 GTSNPN, CDR2 SVGIG (reference sequence). The V gene lost 3 bases and the J gene lost 0 bases, with 9 bases spanning the gap. The chain's CDR3 is CAWSLQLSGNTIYF. CDR3 nucleotide sequence: TGTGCCTGGAGCTTACAGCTCTCTGGAAACACCATATATTTT.

The chain is built from TRBV7-9 and TRBJ1-1, with D unresolved. This CDR3 is built from 13 residues. The ends were cut back, 4 bases at V and 1 base at J, with 7 bases in the middle. Looked up from germline, CDR1 is SEHNR and CDR2 is FQNEAQ (reference sequence). CDR3 coding DNA: TGTGCCAGCAGCTGGGTTGGGAACACTGAAGCTTTCTTT. This encodes CASSWVGNTEAFF.

V gene TRBV5-6 combines with J gene TRBJ1-5; D gene ambiguous. The germline V gene has CDR1 SGHDT and CDR2 YYEEEE. V lost 2 bases to trimming and J lost 0 bases, with 6 bases between them. The CDR3 runs 14 residues. The CDR3 DNA sequence: TGTGCCAGCAGCTTACGCACTAGCAATCAGCCCCAGCATTTT. It yields the protein CASSLRTSNQPQHF. The full variable domain, completed using reference TRBV5-6 and TRBJ1-5, is DAGVTQSPTHLIKTRGQQVTLRCSPKSGHDTVSWYQQALGQGPQFIFQYYEEEERQRGNFPDRFSGHQFPNYSSELNVNALLLGDSALYLCASSLRTSNQPQHFGDGTRLSIL.

The gene calls are TRBV29-1 and TRBJ1-2; D is unclear. This CDR3 is built from 10 residues. Germline V gene data show CDR1 as SQVTM and CDR2 as ANQGSEA. V lost 4 bases, J lost 5 bases, and 5 bases lay in between. DNA of the CDR3: TGCAGCGTTGTGGGGTATGGCTACACCTTC. It specifies CSVVGYGYTF.